The sequence of this T cell receptor (beta chain) was determined in a study of cytomegalovirus exposure and HLA in healthy donors. Amplification used 60 Vbeta primers and 13 Jbeta primers. Data came from immunoSEQ multiplex PCR; TCRdb stores just in-frame clones and leaves some out. In the table there are 220,000 or so clones, roughly 84% of which are singletons. About this clone itself: Antigen specificity is unknown.

Despite likely unrecorded immune exposures, the donors were nominally healthy at the time of sampling. The CDR3 has 14 amino acids. Trimming took 3 bases from V and 3 from J, leaving 15 bases between them. Looked up from germline, CDR1 is GTSNPN and CDR2 is SVGIG (reference sequence). Study results and limitations: In a later analysis, donors in an Asian-associated ancestry cluster reportedly had fewer N-insertions in productive TCRs than the cohort mean. High specificity and sensitivity for cytomegalovirus status were reported for the classifier. In a later analysis, V- and J-gene trimming of beta chains associated with a DCLRE1C missense variant, replicated independently.

This sequence was found in a man aged 45-60 years in good health and CMV-seronegative. The chain combines TRBV30 with TRBJ2-7; maybe TRBD2 (5 bases). The material sequenced was PBMCs. In nucleotides, the CDR3 is TGTGCCTGGAGCCTCCTGGGGAGTGACTACGAGCAGTACTTC. Encoded protein: CAWSLLGSDYEQYF.